Reported below is one T cell receptor beta chain. TCRdb keeps only in-frame clones here, not all; method: immunoSEQ multiplex PCR. Here the sample spans 150,000 to 200,000 clones, roughly 91% being singletons. The CDR3 is 14 amino acids. CDR1 is SNHLY and CDR2 is FYNNEI in the germline V gene. Trimming removed 6 bases at V and 3 bases at J, with 13 bases between. The entry originates in a study of control samples from healthy donors and cancer patients. Sequencing input: blood. The J gene is TRBJ2-3, the V gene TRBV2, with D uncertain. This sequence originates from a man aged 18 to 30 in good health. The CDR3 DNA is TGTGCCAGCAGGTATCAGGTGATTACAGATACGCAGTATTTT. Translated, it gives CASRYQVITDTQYF.